This T cell receptor (beta chain) was sequenced during a study of shared clonotypes between healthy human individuals. Notes on the study in general: Relative to clonotypes present in all four donors, those not shared had lower generation probabilities.

Replicate PCRs run on sorted subsets employed around 200 ng DNA, 30,000 to 35,000 T cell genomes. Here immunoSEQ multiplex PCR was the method, and the copy in TCRdb shows in-frame clones only, minus some. The sample holds roughly 110,000 clones; about 63% are singletons and the top ten take about 23%. This CDR3 contains 15 residues. Germline CDR1 and CDR2: SGHRS and YFSETQ. The V and J ends lost 2 bases and 4 bases respectively, with 15 bases between them. This clone showed up just a few times. Its antigen remains unidentified. The sequenced sample consisted of memory CD8+ T cells sorted from blood. The subset here: CD45RO+ cells pooled with CCR7-negative TemRA cells. This chain joins TRBV5-1 and TRBJ1-2; D is perhaps TRBD1 (5 bases). This TCR was sampled from a woman aged 30 to 39 in good health. The CDR3 DNA reads TGCGCCAGCAGCTTTTTTACGGGGGATTTCTATGGCTACACCTTC. Protein: CASSFFTGDFYGYTF.